One sample yielded the 32 T cell receptor beta chains listed below, sequenced in a study of shared clonotypes between healthy human individuals. Produced via immunoSEQ multiplex PCR; TCRdb's table is partial and in-frame only. The sample lists about 1 million clones, about 74% occurring once. What was sequenced was memory CD4+ T cells sorted from blood. The subset here: CD45RA-negative fraction. The receptor source for this set is a man between 18 and 35 years old in good health.

The CDR3 spells CASSSWGPDTQYF. The CDR3 nucleotides read TGTGCCAGCAGCTCTTGGGGTCCAGATACGCAGTATTTT. The chain joins TRBV5-6 to TRBJ2-3; D is undetermined. V was pared by 3 bases and J by 4 bases, with 9 bases between. Germline V gene sequence: CDR1 SGHDT, CDR2 YYEEEE. This CDR3 has 13 residues.

The V and J genes are TRBV5-1 and TRBJ2-5; 13 nucleotides line up with TRBD2. J was trimmed by 3 bases and V by 4 bases; bases with no gene match: 12. CDR1 is SGHRS and CDR2 is YFSETQ in the germline V gene. This CDR3 contains 18 residues. The CDR3 DNA is TGCGCCAGCAGCCCCGGACTAGCGGGAGTGATCCGCGAAGAGACCCAGTACTTC. Translation: CASSPGLAGVIREETQYF.

The rearrangement joins TRBV4-1 to TRBJ2-1, with TRBD1 matching 9 bases. The germline V gene encodes CDR1 MGHRA and CDR2 YSYEKL. Trimming cost V 3 bases and J 6 bases; bases outside gene matches: 6. CDR3 length: 15 amino acids. In DNA form, the CDR3 reads TGCGCCAGCAGCCAGCCCGGACAGGGGTTCAATGAGCAGTTCTTC. It specifies CASSQPGQGFNEQFF.

V and J are TRBV19 and TRBJ1-1; perhaps TRBD1 as D (6 bases). Germline loops: CDR1 LNHDA, CDR2 SQIVND (reference sequence). CDR3 length equals 13 residues. The V end lost 4 bases, the J end lost 6 bases, and 12 bases lay between the germline ends. CDR3 sequence (DNA): TGTGCCAGTAGTAAAGATAGGGGGGCTGAAGCTTTCTTT. It codes for CASSKDRGAEAFF.

The chain has TRBV4-2 and TRBJ1-4; weak D call: TRBD1 (5 bases). V gave up 1 base and J gave up 7 bases, with 13 bases separating them. Germline V gene data show CDR1 as LGHNA and CDR2 as YNFKEQ. This CDR3 contains 15 residues. This CDR3 is CASSQAEGNGEKLFF. DNA for the CDR3: TGTGCCAGCAGCCAAGCCGAGGGGAATGGTGAAAAACTGTTTTTT.

CDR3 residues: CASSFSGGRAGELFF. The CDR3 DNA reads as TGTGCCAGCAGTTTTTCGGGAGGGAGGGCCGGGGAGCTGTTTTTT. This chain connects TRBV27 to TRBJ2-2, with 8 bases lining up with TRBD2. The V segment lost 3 bases and the J segment 6 bases; nucleotides outside the gene matches: 6. Looked up from germline, CDR1 is MNHEY and CDR2 is SMNVEV (reference sequence). This CDR3 contains 15 residues.

The chain couples TRBV11-2 to TRBJ2-7; D assignment may be TRBD1 or TRBD2 (5 bases each). V lost 6 bases and J lost 6, with 18 bases in between. This CDR3 spans 14 amino acids. Per germline, CDR1 SGHAT and CDR2 FQNNGV. The CDR3 loop reads CASRRGGVVGEQYF. CDR3 in DNA: TGTGCCAGCAGGAGGGGCGGAGTCGTGGGCGAGCAGTACTTC.

This clone was counted once. The chain has TRBV5-1 and TRBJ2-2, with a possible D match to TRBD2 (6 bases). Germline V gene sequence: CDR1 SGHRS, CDR2 YFSETQ. Trimming pared 4 bases from V and 6 bases from J, leaving 10 bases between. The CDR3 has 13 amino acids. For the CDR3, the DNA is TGCGCCAGCAGCGATCTAGCGTCCGGGGAGCTGTTTTTT. Translation gives CASSDLASGELFF.

The DNA of the CDR3 is TGTGCCAGCTCACCAAGGACAGGGTCCCTCTACGAGCAGTACTTC. This encodes CASSPRTGSLYEQYF. The chain carries TRBV18 and TRBJ2-7, with 8 positions matching TRBD1. Looked up from germline, CDR1 is KGHSH and CDR2 is LQKENI. The trim removed 2 bases at V and 3 bases at J, leaving 6 bases unmatched. CDR3 size: 15 residues.

As DNA, the CDR3 is TGTGCCAGCAGACCAGGGACAGGGGGGGCAGATACGCAGTATTTT. Amino acids: CASRPGTGGADTQYF. The rearrangement uses TRBV6-5 and TRBJ2-3; 11 nucleotides agree with TRBD1. The CDR3 length is 15 residues. The germline CDR1 and CDR2 sequences are MNHEY and SVGAGI. With 6 bases clipped from V and 4 bases from J, the junction kept 6 bases outside the gene matches.

The chain couples TRBV19 to TRBJ2-7; D ambiguous. The CDR3 is 14 residues long. Trimming pared 3 bases from V and 2 bases from J, leaving 11 bases between. Germline V gene data show CDR1 as LNHDA and CDR2 as SQIVND (reference sequence). CDR3 amino acids: CASSIAFSAYEQYF. As DNA, the CDR3 is TGTGCCAGTAGTATTGCGTTTTCGGCCTACGAGCAGTACTTC.

A few counts support this clone. This rearrangement joins TRBV5-1 to TRBJ2-7; D is unclear. Trimming cost V 1 base and J 6 bases, with 11 bases left between them. Germline values: CDR1 SGHRS, CDR2 YFSETQ. The CDR3 runs to 13 residues. This CDR3 is CASSLLWDGEQYF. DNA for the CDR3: TGCGCCAGCAGCTTGCTGTGGGATGGCGAGCAGTACTTC. Drawing the rest from reference TRBV5-1 and TRBJ2-7, the complete variable domain is KAGVTQTPRYLIKTRGQQVTLSCSPISGHRSVSWYQQTPGQGLQFLFEYFSETQRNKGNFPGRFSGRQFSNSRSEMNVSTLELGDSALYLCASSLLWDGEQYFGPGTRLTVT.

The genes are TRBV7-2 and TRBJ2-3, with D possibly matching TRBD2 (6 bases). The CDR3 sequence is 14 residues long. Trimming left V 5 bases short and J 4 bases short, with 13 bases between. Germline assignment: CDR1 SGHTA and CDR2 FQGNSA. Written as DNA, the CDR3 is TGTGCCAGCAGCGGGCGACTAGGGGCAGATACGCAGTATTTT. This codes for CASSGRLGADTQYF.

The V call is TRBV19, the J call TRBJ2-3; D possibly corresponds to TRBD2 (5 bases). CDR1 and CDR2 from the germline V gene are LNHDA and SQIVND (reference sequence). The CDR3 totals 15 residues. Trimming took off 5 bases at V and 0 bases at J, with 12 bases between the two ends. DNA of the CDR3: TGTGCCAGTAGTTCTACGAGAGGGAGCACAGATACGCAGTATTTT. Translated: CASSSTRGSTDTQYF.

The count of this clone is one. The rearrangement joins TRBV2 to TRBJ1-4, with unresolved D. The CDR3 totals 14 residues. Germline V gene data show CDR1 as SNHLY and CDR2 as FYNNEI. The V end was cut by 6 bases, the J end by 5 bases, with 13 bases between. This chain's CDR3 is CASSPDGPNEKLFF. The DNA of the CDR3 is TGTGCCAGCAGCCCCGACGGACCCAATGAAAAACTGTTTTTT.

The gene calls are TRBV4-1 and TRBJ2-2; TRBD1 matches at 8 bases. Germline CDR1 MGHRA, CDR2 YSYEKL. Trimming cost V 2 bases and J 1 base; bases outside gene matches: 3. The CDR3 covers 16 residues. The CDR3 here is CASSQSGTGNTGELFF. The CDR3 DNA reads as TGCGCCAGCAGCCAATCCGGGACAGGGAACACCGGGGAGCTGTTTTTT.

The gene calls are TRBV20-1 and TRBJ2-1, with 7 bases fitting TRBD2. Looked up from germline, CDR1 is DFQATT and CDR2 is SNEGSKA (reference sequence). The CDR3 sequence is 11 residues long. The V gene end was trimmed by 3 bases and the J gene end by 10 bases; junction bases not matched to a gene: 3. CDR3 DNA sequence: TGCAGTGCTAGCAGCGGGGTGGAGCAGTTCTTC. Its translation is CSASSGVEQFF.

J is TRBJ1-5 and V is TRBV5-4; 8 bases are shared with TRBD1. V gave up 5 bases and J gave up 0 bases; unmatched junction bases: 4. The CDR3 contains 15 residues. CDR1 SGHNT and CDR2 YYREEE come from the germline V gene (reference sequence). CDR3 loop: CASRQDRDSNQPQHF. DNA of the CDR3: TGTGCCAGCAGACAGGACAGGGATAGCAATCAGCCCCAGCATTTT. Full variable domain (missing parts from reference TRBV5-4 and TRBJ1-5): ETGVTQSPTHLIKTRGQQVTLRCSSQSGHNTVSWYQQALGQGPQFIFQYYREEENGRGNFPPRFSGLQFPNYSSELNVNALELDDSALYLCASRQDRDSNQPQHFGDGTRLSIL.

The gene calls are TRBV30 and TRBJ1-5, with 7 nucleotides matching TRBD1. Germline CDR1 and CDR2: GTSNPN and SVGIG (reference sequence). Trimming took 1 base from V and 5 from J; bases not matched to a gene: 2. The CDR3 sequence is 13 residues long. The CDR3 region has the DNA TGTGCCTGGAGTGGAGGGACAGATCAGCCCCAGCATTTT. Residues: CAWSGGTDQPQHF. Combining the CDR3 with reference TRBV30 and TRBJ1-5 gives the whole variable domain SQTIHQWPATLVQPVGSPLSLECTVEGTSNPNLYWYRQAAGRGLQLLFYSVGIGQISSEVPQNLSASRPQDRQFILSSKKLLLSDSGFYLCAWSGGTDQPQHFGDGTRLSIL.

J is TRBJ1-2 and V is TRBV7-8; D is possibly TRBD1 (5 bases). Germline V CDR1 and CDR2: SGHVS, FQNEAQ. The CDR3 is 14 amino acids. The V and J ends lost 2 bases and 8 bases respectively, with 15 bases between them. Here the CDR3 reads CASSLSDLGVGYTF. DNA for the CDR3: TGTGCCAGCAGCTTATCGGACTTGGGGGTCGGCTACACCTTC.

This clone has more than one count but fewer than ten. This chain's CDR3 is CAWSRGQGYSPLHF. The DNA of the CDR3 is TGTGCCTGGAGTAGGGGACAGGGCTACTCACCCCTCCACTTT. V is TRBV30 and J is TRBJ1-6, with TRBD1 identical over 9 bases. Germline CDR1 is GTSNPN and CDR2 is SVGIG (reference sequence). The CDR3 length is 14 residues. V was clipped by 2 bases and J by 10 bases; unmatched bases: 6.

This chain connects TRBV6-6 to TRBJ1-3, with 8 bases fitting TRBD1. From germline, CDR1 is MNHNY and CDR2 SVGAGI (reference sequence). This CDR3 region has 15 residues. The trim removed 4 bases at V and 2 bases at J, leaving 4 bases unmatched. The CDR3 DNA reads as TGTGCCAGCAGTTCAACGGACAGGGCTGGAAACACCATATATTTT. Encoded protein: CASSSTDRAGNTIYF.

This clone has just a few counts. J is TRBJ1-5 and V is TRBV5-6; 10 positions agree with TRBD1. CDR1 SGHDT and CDR2 YYEEEE come from the germline V gene. The CDR3 spans 16 residues. V lost 4 bases, J lost 2 bases, and 6 bases stayed unmatched. CDR3 in DNA: TGTGCCAGCAGCGCGACAGGGGGCGCGGGCAATCAGCCCCAGCATTTT. Amino acid sequence: CASSATGGAGNQPQHF.

The chain employs TRBV15 and TRBJ1-1, with a tentative D call TRBD1 (5 bases). This CDR3 is built from 15 residues. V was trimmed by 0 bases and J by 1 base, leaving 9 bases between them. Germline loops: CDR1 LNHNV, CDR2 YYDKDF (reference sequence). The CDR3 loop is CATSRDRASNTEAFF. The CDR3, as DNA: TGTGCCACCAGCAGAGACAGGGCATCGAACACTGAAGCTTTCTTT.

The genes are TRBV19 and TRBJ2-2; 10 nucleotides match TRBD2. The germline gives CDR1 LNHDA, CDR2 SQIVND (reference sequence). V lost 3 bases and J lost 3; bases outside the gene matches: 4. The length of the CDR3 is 16 residues. CDR3: CASSILGLADTGELFF. The CDR3 DNA reads as TGTGCCAGTAGTATTTTAGGACTAGCGGACACCGGGGAGCTGTTTTTT.

This clone was counted only a few times. The chain has TRBV11-2 and TRBJ2-3; TRBD2 matches 8 bases. Germline V lookup: CDR1 SGHAT, CDR2 FQNNGV. There are 15 residues in the CDR3. V gave up 5 bases and J gave up 10 bases; unmatched junction bases: 14. In nucleotides, the CDR3 is TGTGCCAGCAGCAACCGGGGGACTAGTGAGCACCCGCAGTATTTT. Translation gives CASSNRGTSEHPQYF.

The chain has TRBV6-6 and TRBJ1-3, with D unclear. The CDR3 has 14 amino acids. Germline loops: CDR1 MNHNY, CDR2 SVGAGI (reference sequence). V shed 4 bases and J shed 2 bases, with 9 bases lying between them. CDR3 coding DNA: TGTGCCAGCAGTTTTATAAGCCCTGGAAACACCATATATTTT. Translation gives CASSFISPGNTIYF.

V gene TRBV10-3 combines with J gene TRBJ1-6; 7 bases map to TRBD1. CDR3 length equals 16 residues. V lost 3 bases, J lost 5 bases, and 7 bases stayed unmatched. Germline values: CDR1 ENHRY, CDR2 SYGVKD. The CDR3 region is CAISEVMGQNNSPLHF. CDR3 nucleotides: TGTGCCATCAGTGAAGTTATGGGACAGAATAATTCACCCCTCCACTTT.

Comments on this clone: The same CDR3 is also encoded by other DNA sequences in this sample. The chain recombines TRBV4-1 with TRBJ2-2, with TRBD1 matching 10 bases. V was pared by 3 bases and J by 6 bases, with 4 bases of the junction left unmatched. Per the germline V gene, CDR1 is MGHRA and CDR2 is YSYEKL. The CDR3 sequence is 15 residues long. The CDR3 coding sequence is TGCGCCAGCAGCCAGAGGGACAGGGGAGCCGGGGAGCTGTTTTTT. It yields the protein CASSQRDRGAGELFF.

The chain combines TRBV28 with TRBJ1-6; 7 nucleotides align to TRBD1. The CDR3 contains 16 residues. Losses at the gene ends were 2 bases for V and 4 bases for J; bases not matched to a gene: 5. Germline V CDR1 and CDR2: MDHEN, SYDVKM. The CDR3 is CASSLPGQVYNSPLHF. CDR3 DNA: TGTGCCAGCAGTTTACCCGGACAGGTTTATAATTCACCCCTCCACTTT.

In the case of this clone: Other DNA sequences in this specimen translate into the identical CDR3. The chain employs TRBV6-5 and TRBJ1-5, with no clear D. This CDR3 comprises 13 residues. From germline, CDR1 is MNHEY and CDR2 SVGAGI. V lost 2 bases and J lost 2, with 4 bases in between. This chain's CDR3 is CASSYGGNQPQHF. CDR3 DNA: TGTGCCAGCAGTTACGGGGGCAATCAGCCCCAGCATTTT.

The chain couples TRBV7-8 to TRBJ1-2; D gene ambiguous. V was pared by 1 base and J by 2 bases, with 8 bases between. Germline V lookup: CDR1 SGHVS, CDR2 FQNEAQ. This CDR3 spans 14 amino acids. The CDR3 reads CASSLDRGNYGYTF. CDR3 coding DNA: TGTGCCAGCAGCTTAGACCGGGGAAACTATGGCTACACCTTC.